Each of the 10 T cell receptor beta chains below was sequenced from the same sample in a study of blood T cell repertoires in COVID-19. Produced via immunoSEQ multiplex PCR; TCRdb's table is partial and in-frame only. The sample has over 250,000 clones; about four fifths are singletons. Sequencing input: peripheral blood. These receptors originate from a woman aged 45-59 years who had recovered from COVID-19.

V usage is TRBV9 and J usage is TRBJ2-6, with TRBD2 matching over 7 bases. The V gene end was trimmed by 9 bases and the J gene end by 1 base; junction bases not matched to a gene: 10. The germline V gene encodes CDR1 SGDLS and CDR2 YYNGEE. The CDR3 is 16 residues long. The CDR3 DNA sequence: TGTGCCACCGGCCGGGGGGATTTGTCTGGGGCCAACGTCCTGACTTTC. Amino acids: CATGRGDLSGANVLTF.

The V call is TRBV4-3, the J call TRBJ1-2, with D possibly being TRBD1 (5 bases). Trimming left V 1 base short and J 0 bases short, with 12 bases between. From germline, CDR1 is LGHNA and CDR2 YSLEER. The CDR3 is made up of 16 amino acids. CDR3 in amino acids: CASSQVRQLANYGYTF. CDR3 sequence (DNA): TGCGCCAGCAGCCAAGTACGACAGCTAGCTAACTATGGCTACACCTTC.

The chain carries TRBV4-3 and TRBJ2-2; 13 nucleotides match TRBD2. Germline V gene lookup returns CDR1 LGHNA and CDR2 YSLEER. V gave up 3 bases and J gave up 5 bases; unmatched junction bases: 6. This CDR3 contains 17 residues. The CDR3 loop is CASSQGGTSGVTGELFF. The CDR3 DNA reads as TGCGCCAGCAGCCAGGGGGGGACTAGCGGGGTGACCGGGGAGCTGTTTTTT.

V usage is TRBV30 and J usage is TRBJ1-6; a weak D match, TRBD1 (5 bases). Trimming removed 3 bases from V and 0 bases from J, with 15 bases in between. This CDR3 is 17 amino acids long. CDR1 and CDR2 (germline): GTSNPN, SVGIG (reference sequence). CDR3 residues: CAWRIWRGSSYNSPLHF. CDR3 nucleotides: TGTGCCTGGAGGATCTGGCGGGGGAGCTCCTATAATTCACCCCTCCACTTT.

The chain links TRBV4-3 to TRBJ2-7; perhaps TRBD1 as D (6 bases). Deletions cut 4 bases from V and 4 bases from J, with 26 bases between. Germline CDR1 and CDR2: LGHNA and YSLEER. CDR3 length equals 18 residues. CDR3 coding DNA: TGCGCCAGCAGCCCGAATTTAGTCGCAGGGGCTTTGGGTTACGAGCAGTACTTC. Amino acid sequence: CASSPNLVAGALGYEQYF.

This clone has just a few counts. J is TRBJ2-2 and V is TRBV4-2; TRBD2 agrees at 13 bases. The V segment lost 4 bases and the J segment 3 bases; nucleotides outside the gene matches: 17. The CDR3 extends over 21 amino acids. Germline V gene data show CDR1 as LGHNA and CDR2 as YNFKEQ. CDR3 sequence reads: CASSLISGTSGKLRYTGELFF. DNA of the CDR3: TGTGCCAGCAGCCTAATCTCCGGGACTAGCGGGAAGTTACGATACACCGGGGAGCTGTTTTTT.

This clone was observed a handful of times. The chain employs TRBV25-1 and TRBJ2-5; TRBD2 is a possible D gene (6 bases). CDR1 is MGHDK and CDR2 is SYGVNS in the germline V gene. V lost 2 bases to trimming and J lost 5 bases, with 9 bases between them. CDR3 size: 13 residues. The CDR3 loop is CASSEIGGETQYF. CDR3 nucleotides: TGTGCCAGCAGTGAAATCGGAGGGGAGACCCAGTACTTC.

This chain joins TRBV6-5 and TRBJ1-3; a possible D gene is TRBD1 (5 bases). Trimming shortened V by 6 bases and J by 4 bases, and 13 bases separated the two germline ends. The CDR3 length is 14 residues. The germline gives CDR1 MNHEY, CDR2 SVGAGI. The CDR3: CASSLQVDGNTIYF. CDR3 sequence (DNA): TGTGCCAGCAGCCTACAGGTAGACGGAAACACCATATATTTT.

The chain recombines TRBV4-3 with TRBJ1-3; TRBD1 agrees at 11 bases. Germline lookup yields CDR1 LGHNA and CDR2 YSLEER. The CDR3 has 15 residues. Germline trimming cut 3 bases from V and 3 bases from J; bases unmatched to any gene: 1. The chain's CDR3 is CASSQGQGVGNTIYF. In DNA form, the CDR3 reads TGCGCCAGCAGCCAGGGACAGGGGGTTGGAAACACCATATATTTT.

This chain connects TRBV3-1 (or the pseudogene TRBV3-2) to TRBJ2-1, with D possibly being TRBD2 (5 bases). The length of the CDR3 is 13 residues. V was clipped by 2 bases and J by 7 bases, with 9 bases between them. The germline CDR1 and CDR2 sequences are LGHDT and YNNKEL (reference sequence). The CDR3 spells CASSQRGGNEQFF. The CDR3 DNA follows: TGTGCCAGCAGCCAACGGGGTGGAAATGAGCAGTTCTTC.